One and the same sample provided the 14 T cell receptor beta chains below, sequenced in a study of blood T cells in healthy people across ages. A second PCR, run for about 7 to 11 cycles, used a sample-barcoded 5' primer plus a J-beta primer mix. MiXCR, run by TCRdb on the 5' RACE reads, gives a single entry per CDR3 protein. Of 550,000 to 750,000 distinct CDR3 sequences detected, approximately 21% appear once; the ten largest clones hold approximately 3.6%. Sequenced: blood. These receptor sequences come from a man in his 70s in good health.

This chain connects TRBV5-1 to TRBJ1-3; D not resolved. V dropped 3 bases and J dropped 0 bases, with 10 bases sitting between them. Germline-derived CDR1 and CDR2 are SGHRS and YFSETQ. The CDR3 sequence is 15 residues long. CDR3 nucleotide sequence: TGCGCCAGCAGCTCCCGGGAAGACTCTGGAAACACCATATATTTT. As protein: CASSSREDSGNTIYF.

The V call is TRBV4-1, the J call TRBJ2-5; D is tentatively TRBD1 or TRBD2 (5 bases each). This CDR3 contains 13 residues. The germline V and J ends were trimmed by 6 bases and 4 bases, with 12 bases remaining between them. Looked up from germline, CDR1 is MGHRA and CDR2 is YSYEKL. The CDR3: CASSGGMGETQYF. The CDR3 region has the DNA TGCGCCAGCAGTGGGGGAATGGGAGAGACCCAGTACTTC.

The chain carries TRBV25-1 and TRBJ2-5; tentative D call: TRBD2 (5 bases). Germline CDR1 and CDR2: MGHDK and SYGVNS. V lost 4 bases, J lost 9 bases, and 9 bases lay in between. The CDR3 has 11 amino acids. The CDR3 region is CASSGGEPQYF. The CDR3 nucleotides read TGTGCCAGCAGTGGTGGGGAGCCCCAGTACTTC.

This clonotype was detected a few times. V is TRBV19 and J is TRBJ2-5, with unresolved D. Trimming left V 4 bases short and J 6 bases short, with 12 bases between. CDR1 is LNHDA, CDR2 SQIVND, per germline (reference sequence). The CDR3 consists of 13 residues. DNA for the CDR3: TGTGCCAGTAGTACTGGAGCTATACAGACCCAGTACTTC. Its protein is CASSTGAIQTQYF.

The CDR3 protein is CASSQTANTDTQYF. In nucleotides, the CDR3 is TGCGCCAGCAGCCAAACGGCCAACACAGATACGCAGTATTTT. The rearrangement joins TRBV4-3 to TRBJ2-3; D is ambiguous. Germline CDR1 is LGHNA and CDR2 is YSLEER. The CDR3 loop spans 14 amino acids. The ends were cut back, 2 bases at V and 2 bases at J, with 8 bases in the middle.

The rearrangement links TRBV20-1 to TRBJ2-5; 12 nucleotides line up with TRBD1. This CDR3 is 15 amino acids long. The J segment lost 1 base and the V segment lost 6 bases, leaving 6 bases of the junction unmatched. CDR1 and CDR2 (germline): DFQATT, SNEGSKA (reference sequence). In DNA, the CDR3 is TGCAGTGCCCTCCCGGGACAGGGGGCCCAAGAGACCCAGTACTTC. Its protein is CSALPGQGAQETQYF.

The V gene is TRBV18, the J gene TRBJ1-2; 7 bases line up with TRBD1. The CDR3 is made up of 13 amino acids. The germline CDR1 and CDR2 sequences are KGHSH and LQKENI. V shed 2 bases and J 8 bases; nucleotides not matched to a gene: 5. Here the CDR3 reads CASSPDREGGYTF. DNA of the CDR3: TGTGCCAGCTCACCAGACAGGGAAGGAGGCTACACCTTC.

This clonotype was seen ten or more times. This sequence joins TRBV4-1 and TRBJ2-1; 12 nucleotides align to TRBD2. The CDR3 spans 19 residues. Germline CDR1 reads MGHRA; CDR2 reads YSYEKL. V was clipped by 0 bases and J by 7 bases; unmatched bases: 13. The CDR3 DNA sequence: TGCGCCAGCAGCCAAGACTCCCTAGCGACTAGCGGGAGTGGTAATGAGCAGTTCTTC. Protein product: CASSQDSLATSGSGNEQFF.

The chain combines TRBV5-1 with TRBJ2-5; the D is unclear. CDR1 and CDR2 from the germline V gene are SGHRS and YFSETQ. The V gene lost 0 bases and the J gene lost 3 bases, with 9 bases spanning the gap. This CDR3 spans 14 amino acids. The CDR3 sequence: CASSLGSLEETQYF. In nucleotides, the CDR3 is TGCGCCAGCAGCTTGGGCAGTTTAGAAGAGACCCAGTACTTC.

Only a few counts were recorded for this clonotype. This chain joins TRBV7-9 and TRBJ2-1, with TRBD1 identical over 7 bases. CDR1 and CDR2 (germline): SEHNR, FQNEAQ (reference sequence). J lost 5 bases, V lost 0 bases, and 4 bases had no gene match. This CDR3 spans 15 amino acids. Here the CDR3 DNA reads TGTGCCAGCAGCTTAGCCGGGACAGCTAACAATGAGCAGTTCTTC. Its protein is CASSLAGTANNEQFF.

This clonotype has more than one count but fewer than ten. The V gene is TRBV7-9, the J gene TRBJ2-5; D is perhaps TRBD2 (6 bases). Gene TRBJ2-1 matches the end of the DNA better, so the J call may be wrong. CDR1 SEHNR and CDR2 FQNEAQ come from the germline V gene (reference sequence). The CDR3 is made up of 13 amino acids. The CDR3 reads CASSLERLGEQFF. CDR3 coding DNA: TGTGCCAGCAGCTTAGAACGACTAGGCGAGCAGTTCTTC.

This clonotype was detected many times. This chain connects TRBV7-3 to TRBJ1-3, with D hard to call. This CDR3 region has 12 residues. V dropped 5 bases and J dropped 2 bases, with 4 bases sitting between them. In germline, CDR1 is SGHTA, CDR2 FQGTGA. The CDR3 spells CASSSPGNTIYF. The DNA of the CDR3 is TGTGCCAGCAGCAGCCCTGGAAACACCATATATTTT.

This clonotype was counted many times. V usage is TRBV20-1 and J usage is TRBJ2-5; D might be TRBD1 (6 bases). V was pared by 3 bases and J by 7 bases, with 18 bases between. The germline CDR1 and CDR2 sequences are DFQATT and SNEGSKA (reference sequence). This CDR3 has 14 amino acids. The CDR3 is CSARLHRVRVTQYF. CDR3 DNA: TGCAGTGCTAGGTTACACAGGGTCCGTGTGACCCAGTACTTC.

J is TRBJ2-5 and V is TRBV28, with TRBD2 identical over 8 bases. The end of the DNA is better explained by TRBJ2-1, so the J call may be wrong. The CDR3 has 15 amino acids. Germline CDR1 is MDHEN and CDR2 is SYDVKM. The CDR3 region is CASSLPGGLRNEQFF. CDR3 bases: TGTGCCAGCAGTTTACCGGGAGGGCTTCGCAATGAGCAGTTCTTC.